This is a list of T cell receptor beta chains from one sample in a study of shared clonotypes between healthy human individuals. Using immunoSEQ multiplex PCR, the repertoire was profiled, and TCRdb retains in-frame clones only, with some absent. The sample gives about half a million clones, roughly 77% of which show up once; around 13% is in the top ten. The sample was PBMCs. The receptor source for this set is a woman aged 40 to 49 in good health. Some clones in this sample may be carry-over from other donors' samples. Each CDR3 is given with its conserved first and last residue. The D gene is left open where the match is weak. A clone size is listed for some rows: how often the clone was seen (once, few, many), or a class if it is expanded.

v_gene: TRBV4-2; j_gene: TRBJ1-5; abundance: -; d_gene: -; CDR3nt: TGTGCCAGCAGCCAAGTCCTCTCCAATCAGCCCCAGCATTTT; CDR3aa: CASSQVLSNQPQHF
v_gene: TRBV19; j_gene: TRBJ1-2; abundance: -; d_gene: TRBD1; CDR3nt: TGTGCCAGTACCCTCAGGACAGGGTCCTATGGCTACACCTTC; CDR3aa: CASTLRTGSYGYTF
v_gene: TRBV28; j_gene: TRBJ1-2; abundance: -; d_gene: -; CDR3nt: TGTGCCAGCAGTCTAGCGGTCGGACTTAACTATGGCTACACCTTC; CDR3aa: CASSLAVGLNYGYTF
v_gene: TRBV4-2; j_gene: TRBJ2-7; abundance: -; d_gene: TRBD1; CDR3nt: TGTGCCAGCAGCCAAGATCGGGACAGGGTTTCCTACGAGCAGTACTTC; CDR3aa: CASSQDRDRVSYEQYF
v_gene: TRBV11-2; j_gene: TRBJ2-5; abundance: -; d_gene: TRBD2; CDR3nt: TGTGCCAGCAGCTCATTAAGCGGGAGCTCCCAAGAGACCCAGTACTTC; CDR3aa: CASSSLSGSSQETQYF
v_gene: TRBV27; j_gene: TRBJ2-3; abundance: -; d_gene: TRBD1; CDR3nt: TGTGCCAGCAGCCGGATCGGGACAGTCAGTGATACGCAGTATTTT; CDR3aa: CASSRIGTVSDTQYF
v_gene: TRBV27; j_gene: TRBJ2-1; abundance: many; d_gene: -; CDR3nt: TGTGCCAGCAGCCCCCTAGAGGAAGAGCAGTTCTTC; CDR3aa: CASSPLEEEQFF
v_gene: TRBV30; j_gene: TRBJ2-3; abundance: few; d_gene: -; CDR3nt: TGTGCCTGGATGACCAAGGGGGCAGATACGCAGTATTTT; CDR3aa: CAWMTKGADTQYF
v_gene: TRBV27; j_gene: TRBJ2-5; abundance: -; d_gene: -; CDR3nt: TGTGCCAGCAGTTTAACAGGGTCGGTTTTAGAGACCCAGTACTTC; CDR3aa: CASSLTGSVLETQYF
v_gene: TRBV6-5; j_gene: TRBJ2-7; abundance: -; d_gene: -; CDR3nt: TGTGCCAGCACCCGTGGGGGAGGTGCCTACGAGCAGTACTTC; CDR3aa: CASTRGGGAYEQYF
v_gene: TRBV29-1; j_gene: TRBJ1-4; abundance: -; d_gene: -; CDR3nt: TGCAGCTTCTCCGGGACCGATGCAACTAATGAAAAACTGTTTTTT; CDR3aa: CSFSGTDATNEKLFF
v_gene: TRBV18; j_gene: TRBJ1-1; abundance: -; d_gene: -; CDR3nt: TGTGCCAGCTCACGCGGCGACAACACTGAAGCTTTCTTT; CDR3aa: CASSRGDNTEAFF
v_gene: TRBV4-3; j_gene: TRBJ1-2; abundance: -; d_gene: -; CDR3nt: TGCGCCAGCAGCCGAAAAAGGGAGGGGATCGGCTATGGCTACACCTTC; CDR3aa: CASSRKREGIGYGYTF
v_gene: TRBV2; j_gene: TRBJ2-1; abundance: few; d_gene: -; CDR3nt: TGTGCCAGCGGTCCGGAGCAGTTCTTC; CDR3aa: CASGPEQFF
v_gene: TRBV18; j_gene: TRBJ2-5; abundance: -; d_gene: TRBD1; CDR3nt: TGTGCCAGCTCACCACCGGTGGGGACAGGGACAGGAGAGACCCAGTACTTC; CDR3aa: CASSPPVGTGTGETQYF
v_gene: TRBV19; j_gene: TRBJ2-7; abundance: -; d_gene: TRBD1; CDR3nt: TGTGCCAGTAGCCAACAGGGGGCCGGACGGGGAGAGCAGTACTTC; CDR3aa: CASSQQGAGRGEQYF
v_gene: TRBV11-3; j_gene: TRBJ2-2; abundance: -; d_gene: TRBD2; CDR3nt: TGTGCCAGCAGCTCCCCTAGCGGGAGGTACGGCGGGGAGCTGTTTTTT; CDR3aa: CASSSPSGRYGGELFF
v_gene: TRBV7-2; j_gene: TRBJ2-7; abundance: -; d_gene: TRBD2; CDR3nt: TGTGCCAGCAGCACAAGAGTCTCGGGGGGCGAGCAGTACTTC; CDR3aa: CASSTRVSGGEQYF
v_gene: TRBV9; j_gene: TRBJ1-3; abundance: -; d_gene: -; CDR3nt: TGTGCCAGCAGCGGAACAGTCTCTGGAAACACCATATATTTT; CDR3aa: CASSGTVSGNTIYF
v_gene: TRBV11-3; j_gene: TRBJ2-7; abundance: -; d_gene: -; CDR3nt: TGTGCCAGCAGCTGGAACAGCAGAAGCGAGCAGTACTTC; CDR3aa: CASSWNSRSEQYF
v_gene: TRBV9; j_gene: TRBJ2-2; abundance: -; d_gene: -; CDR3nt: TGTGCCAGCAGCGTAGGCTCTCGGACCGGGGAGCTGTTTTTT; CDR3aa: CASSVGSRTGELFF
v_gene: TRBV5-6; j_gene: TRBJ2-2; abundance: -; d_gene: -; CDR3nt: TGTGCCAGCAGCTTGTTCGTCAGGGGCCCGAACACCGGGGAGCTGTTTTTT; CDR3aa: CASSLFVRGPNTGELFF
v_gene: TRBV6-5; j_gene: TRBJ1-2; abundance: few; d_gene: -; CDR3nt: TGTGCCAGCAGTTACGGGGGGATCTATGGCTACACCTTC; CDR3aa: CASSYGGIYGYTF
v_gene: TRBV7-8; j_gene: TRBJ2-7; abundance: -; d_gene: -; CDR3nt: TGTGCCAGCAGCTTCCGGGACACGGCGGGTGGGCAGTACTTC; CDR3aa: CASSFRDTAGGQYF
v_gene: TRBV27; j_gene: TRBJ2-1; abundance: -; d_gene: TRBD1; CDR3nt: TGTGCCAGCATTCCCGCCGGACAGGGTAGGGATGAGCAGTTCTTC; CDR3aa: CASIPAGQGRDEQFF
v_gene: TRBV19; j_gene: TRBJ1-2; abundance: -; d_gene: TRBD1; CDR3nt: TGTGCCAGTAGTCTGACAGGGGAGGATGGCTACACCTTC; CDR3aa: CASSLTGEDGYTF
v_gene: TRBV7-2; j_gene: TRBJ2-7; abundance: -; d_gene: -; CDR3nt: TGTGCCAGCAGCCGACGGGCCATTAACTACGAGCAGTACTTC; CDR3aa: CASSRRAINYEQYF
v_gene: TRBV19; j_gene: TRBJ2-1; abundance: -; d_gene: TRBD2; CDR3nt: TGTGCCAGTAGTGTGATAGCGGGAGGAAATGAGCAGTTCTTC; CDR3aa: CASSVIAGGNEQFF
v_gene: TRBV30; j_gene: TRBJ1-6; abundance: -; d_gene: -; CDR3nt: TGTGCCTGGAGTGTAGGCTTAGATTCACCCCTCCACTTT; CDR3aa: CAWSVGLDSPLHF
v_gene: TRBV5-1; j_gene: TRBJ2-3; abundance: -; d_gene: -; CDR3nt: TGCGCCAGCAGCCCCTCTTCGAGGGCAGATACGCAGTATTTT; CDR3aa: CASSPSSRADTQYF
v_gene: TRBV28; j_gene: TRBJ2-7; abundance: -; d_gene: -; CDR3nt: TGTGCCACTTCGGAATTCGGGACGGGCTACGAGCAGTACTTC; CDR3aa: CATSEFGTGYEQYF
v_gene: TRBV2; j_gene: TRBJ2-5; abundance: -; d_gene: -; CDR3nt: TGTGCCAGCAAGCGGGTGGAGACCCAGTACTTC; CDR3aa: CASKRVETQYF
v_gene: TRBV27; j_gene: TRBJ1-4; abundance: -; d_gene: -; CDR3nt: TGTGCCAGCAGTTATAGGGGGACTAATGAAAAACTGTTTTTT; CDR3aa: CASSYRGTNEKLFF
v_gene: TRBV30; j_gene: TRBJ1-2; abundance: -; d_gene: -; CDR3nt: TGTGCCTGGAGTGTGGCGCAGGCGGGCTACACCTTC; CDR3aa: CAWSVAQAGYTF
v_gene: TRBV27; j_gene: TRBJ2-1; abundance: -; d_gene: -; CDR3nt: TGTGCCAGCAGTTTATCTAGCGGTTCCTCCTACAATGAGCAGTTCTTC; CDR3aa: CASSLSSGSSYNEQFF
v_gene: TRBV2; j_gene: TRBJ2-5; abundance: -; d_gene: TRBD2; CDR3nt: TGTGCCAGGGAGCTAGCGGGAGGACAAGAGACCCAGTACTTC; CDR3aa: CARELAGGQETQYF
v_gene: TRBV21-1; j_gene: TRBJ1-2; abundance: -; d_gene: -; CDR3nt: TGTGCCAGCAGATTCGGGCAGGGCGGCTACACCTTC; CDR3aa: CASRFGQGGYTF
v_gene: TRBV28; j_gene: TRBJ2-7; abundance: -; d_gene: TRBD2; CDR3nt: TGTGCCAGCAGTTTAGGAGCGGGAGGGCCACACGAGCAGTACTTC; CDR3aa: CASSLGAGGPHEQYF
v_gene: TRBV30; j_gene: TRBJ2-5; abundance: few; d_gene: TRBD1; CDR3nt: TGTGCCTGGAGTAAGGGACAGGGTTGGACAACTCAAGAGACCCAGTACTTC; CDR3aa: CAWSKGQGWTTQETQYF
v_gene: TRBV7-9; j_gene: TRBJ2-1; abundance: -; d_gene: -; CDR3nt: TGTGCCAGCAGATACTTGGGCAATGAGCAGTTCTTC; CDR3aa: CASRYLGNEQFF
v_gene: TRBV7-9; j_gene: TRBJ1-3; abundance: -; d_gene: -; CDR3nt: TGTGCCAGCGAGAAGACCGCCTCTGGAAACACCATATATTTT; CDR3aa: CASEKTASGNTIYF
v_gene: TRBV4-1; j_gene: TRBJ1-3; abundance: -; d_gene: TRBD1; CDR3nt: TGCGCCAGCAGCCAAGTTCAGGCTAGGGGGCGGTCTGGAAACACCATATATTTT; CDR3aa: CASSQVQARGRSGNTIYF
v_gene: TRBV11-2; j_gene: TRBJ1-3; abundance: -; d_gene: -; CDR3nt: TGTGCCAGCAGCTTTGGGGTCTTCTCTGGAAACACCATATATTTT; CDR3aa: CASSFGVFSGNTIYF
v_gene: TRBV27; j_gene: TRBJ1-1; abundance: few; d_gene: -; CDR3nt: TGTGCCAGCAGTGATTCCGGGCCCTACAACACTGAAGCTTTCTTT; CDR3aa: CASSDSGPYNTEAFF
v_gene: TRBV7-2; j_gene: TRBJ2-7; abundance: -; d_gene: TRBD2; CDR3nt: TGTGCCAGCAGCACCGGACTAGCGGGAGGGCGGGGGGAGCAGTACTTC; CDR3aa: CASSTGLAGGRGEQYF